These 23 T cell receptor beta chains came from one sample sequenced in a study of control samples from healthy donors and cancer patients. Some clones are missing from TCRdb's copy, which holds only in-frame ones; the method was immunoSEQ multiplex PCR. The sample includes 130,000 to 150,000 clones, over 90% of them seen just once. The sequenced sample consisted of PBMCs. All receptors derive from a man between 60 and 75 years old with colorectal cancer.

J is TRBJ2-1 and V is TRBV7-9; 9 positions agree with TRBD2. CDR3 length equals 16 residues. Germline V gene sequence: CDR1 SEHNR, CDR2 FQNEAQ (reference sequence). V shed 5 bases, J shed 5 bases, and the junction held 10 bases outside the gene matches. In DNA form, the CDR3 reads TGTGCCAGCAGCCCAGTGGTAGCGGGGGTCCACAATGAGCAGTTCTTC. It translates to CASSPVVAGVHNEQFF.

The chain recombines TRBV6-1 with TRBJ2-2, with a weak D call TRBD1 (5 bases). Germline lookup yields CDR1 MNHNS and CDR2 SASEGT. V lost 1 base, J lost 7 bases, and 16 bases lay in between. The CDR3 is made up of 16 amino acids. The DNA for the CDR3 is TGTGCCAGCAGTGAAGAGACAGCTATCCACGGCGGGGAGCTGTTTTTT. Translated, it gives CASSEETAIHGGELFF.

The chain links TRBV19 to TRBJ1-6, with 10 bases identical to TRBD1. CDR1 is LNHDA and CDR2 is SQIVND in the germline V gene (reference sequence). CDR3 length: 18 amino acids. The V segment lost 3 bases and the J segment 5 bases; nucleotides outside the gene matches: 10. The CDR3 sequence is CASSMGSRDRGNNSPLHF. CDR3 sequence (DNA): TGTGCCAGTAGTATGGGCTCGCGGGACAGGGGAAATAATTCACCCCTCCACTTT.

The chain uses TRBV14 and TRBJ2-7; 8 positions agree with TRBD1. Losses at the gene ends were 8 bases for V and 0 bases for J; bases not matched to a gene: 9. Per germline, CDR1 SGHDN and CDR2 FVKESK. The CDR3 is 15 amino acids. The CDR3 loop reads CASAGTGYFSYEQYF. In DNA form, the CDR3 reads TGTGCCAGCGCCGGGACAGGTTACTTCTCCTACGAGCAGTACTTC.

This clone was counted once. The chain employs TRBV5-1 and TRBJ2-5, with D uncertain. Trimming took off 4 bases at V and 1 base at J, with 11 bases between the two ends. Germline V gene lookup returns CDR1 SGHRS and CDR2 YFSETQ. The length of the CDR3 is 14 residues. CDR3 amino acids: CASSPPGPQETQYF. DNA of the CDR3: TGCGCCAGCAGCCCGCCGGGCCCCCAAGAGACCCAGTACTTC.

The rearrangement links TRBV10-3 to TRBJ1-2, with TRBD1 matching 9 bases. The junction had 5 bases not matched to a gene; V was cut back by 6 bases and J by 6 bases. The V gene's germline CDR1 is ENHRY and CDR2 SYGVKD. The CDR3 totals 13 residues. The CDR3 reads CAIRGQGPHGYTF. The CDR3, as DNA: TGTGCCATCAGGGGACAGGGTCCCCATGGCTACACCTTC.

The rearrangement joins TRBV5-1 to TRBJ2-7, with D perhaps matching TRBD2 (5 bases). CDR3 length equals 16 residues. CDR1 and CDR2 (germline): SGHRS, YFSETQ. Trimming took off 4 bases at V and 5 bases at J, with 22 bases between the two ends. The CDR3 loop reads CASSIISGKTANEQYF. DNA for the CDR3: TGCGCCAGCAGCATAATCTCCGGGAAAACCGCCAACGAGCAGTACTTC.

The rearrangement joins TRBV25-1 to TRBJ1-6; possibly TRBD1 for D (5 bases). V lost 5 bases, J lost 9 bases, and 8 bases lay in between. CDR3 size: 12 residues. Germline lookup yields CDR1 MGHDK and CDR2 SYGVNS. The CDR3 is CASSSGSSPLHF. Here the CDR3 DNA reads TGTGCCAGCAGTTCAGGGAGTTCACCCCTCCACTTT.

The chain joins TRBV5-6 to TRBJ1-2, with D hard to call. The CDR3 has 12 residues. Trimming took 5 bases from V and 2 from J, leaving 7 bases between them. CDR1 is SGHDT and CDR2 is YYEEEE in the germline V gene. The CDR3 DNA reads TGTGCCAGCAGTTCCGGAAACTATGGCTACACCTTC. Translated, it gives CASSSGNYGYTF.

V is TRBV7-9 and J is TRBJ2-2, with 11 bases fitting TRBD2. Germline CDR1 and CDR2: SEHNR and FQNEAQ (reference sequence). The CDR3 is 17 amino acids. V shed 5 bases, J shed 5 bases, and the junction held 10 bases outside the gene matches. The CDR3 nucleotides are TGTGCCAGCAGCCCGACTAGCGGGGCGGGTTGGACCGGGGAGCTGTTTTTT. The encoded protein is CASSPTSGAGWTGELFF.

The chain is built from TRBV5-8 and TRBJ2-2, with D perhaps assigned TRBD1 or TRBD2 (5 bases each). The germline gives CDR1 SGHTS, CDR2 YDEGEE. The germline V and J ends were trimmed by 6 bases and 10 bases, with 16 bases remaining between them. The CDR3 spans 13 residues. This chain's CDR3 is CASTGTRGEELFF. The CDR3 DNA reads TGTGCCAGCACCGGGACCCGTGGGGAGGAGCTGTTTTTT.

This chain links TRBV18 with TRBJ2-2; D unresolved. The germline gives CDR1 KGHSH, CDR2 LQKENI. The CDR3 totals 14 residues. V shed 3 bases and J shed 3 bases, with 8 bases lying between them. The CDR3 reads CASSPPRDTGELFF. The CDR3 nucleotides are TGTGCCAGCTCACCTCCCCGAGACACCGGGGAGCTGTTTTTT.

In this sample, this clone turned up once. This chain connects TRBV3-1 (or the pseudogene TRBV3-2) to TRBJ1-2; D not resolved. CDR1 LGHDT and CDR2 YNNKEL come from the germline V gene (reference sequence). V shed 5 bases and J shed 7 bases, with 8 bases lying between them. The CDR3 consists of 11 residues. CDR3 DNA sequence: TGTGCCAGCAGCGCGCAGAGTGGCTACACCTTC. As protein: CASSAQSGYTF.

The rearrangement uses TRBV20-1 and TRBJ1-2, with D unresolved. Germline CDR1 is DFQATT and CDR2 is SNEGSKA (reference sequence). The CDR3 totals 11 residues. Trimming stripped 3 bases from V and 4 bases from J, with 6 bases between. As DNA, the CDR3 is TGCAGTGCTAGTACAGTCTATGGCTACACCTTC. This sequence encodes CSASTVYGYTF.

This chain joins TRBV5-4 and TRBJ1-2, with 10 bases identical to TRBD1. The germline gives CDR1 SGHNT, CDR2 YYREEE (reference sequence). The CDR3 totals 17 residues. The junction had 10 bases not matched to a gene; V was cut back by 4 bases and J by 1 base. CDR3 region: CASSRRDRGAFNYGYTF. CDR3 in DNA: TGTGCCAGCAGCCGAAGGGACAGGGGCGCTTTTAACTATGGCTACACCTTC. Supplemented by reference TRBV5-4 and TRBJ1-2, the full variable domain reads ETGVTQSPTHLIKTRGQQVTLRCSSQSGHNTVSWYQQALGQGPQFIFQYYREEENGRGNFPPRFSGLQFPNYSSELNVNALELDDSALYLCASSRRDRGAFNYGYTFGSGTRLTVV.

The chain uses TRBV5-5 and TRBJ2-2; D remains ambiguous. The CDR3 is 15 residues long. Deletions cut 3 bases from V and 0 bases from J, with 9 bases between. CDR1 is SGHKS, CDR2 YYEKEE, per germline (reference sequence). Here the CDR3 DNA reads TGTGCCAGCAGCTGGGGTCCAACGAACACCGGGGAGCTGTTTTTT. This translates into CASSWGPTNTGELFF.

This sequence joins TRBV19 and TRBJ2-6; 11 bases agree with TRBD1. This CDR3 has 19 amino acids. The junction had 8 bases not matched to a gene; V was cut back by 4 bases and J by 0 bases. The germline gives CDR1 LNHDA, CDR2 SQIVND (reference sequence). The CDR3 DNA sequence: TGTGCCAGTAGTAAAGCCGGGACAGGGGGTGCCTCTGGGGCCAACGTCCTGACTTTC. It encodes CASSKAGTGGASGANVLTF.

This clone was found once. The V gene is TRBV21-1, the J gene TRBJ1-4. TRBV21-1 represents a pseudogene. The CDR3 is 14 residues long. As DNA, the CDR3 is TGTGCCAGCAATCGGGGCCAGTCTAATGAAAAACTGTTTTTT. It codes for CASNRGQSNEKLFF.

This clone appeared a single time. This chain uses TRBV2 with TRBJ2-2, with D perhaps TRBD1 (6 bases). Germline V gives CDR1 SNHLY, CDR2 FYNNEI. This CDR3 is built from 15 residues. The V gene lost 2 bases and the J gene lost 4 bases, with 11 bases spanning the gap. DNA of the CDR3: TGTGCCAGCAGTGAACAGGGGCACGGCACCGGGGAGCTGTTTTTT. It specifies CASSEQGHGTGELFF.

The rearrangement joins TRBV2 to TRBJ2-5; 8 bases are a match to TRBD2. V trimming: 5 bases; J trimming: 6 bases; junction bases outside the gene matches: 14. CDR1 and CDR2 from the germline V gene are SNHLY and FYNNEI. CDR3 length: 16 amino acids. As DNA, the CDR3 is TGTGCCAGCAGTCCTCTTGTGGCGGGGGGCGGGAAGACCCAGTACTTC. Encoded protein: CASSPLVAGGGKTQYF.

V and J are TRBV19 and TRBJ2-5, with 9 bases that match TRBD1. The V and J ends lost 3 bases and 2 bases, in that order; junction bases with no gene match: 1. The germline V gene encodes CDR1 LNHDA and CDR2 SQIVND (reference sequence). The CDR3 is made up of 14 amino acids. The CDR3 is CASSIGTGQETQYF. The CDR3 DNA sequence: TGTGCCAGTAGTATCGGGACAGGGCAAGAGACCCAGTACTTC.

For the CDR3, the DNA is TGTGCCAGCAGCCCCCAAGGGTTCAGGGATACGCAGTATTTT. Its translation is CASSPQGFRDTQYF. The chain employs TRBV7-2 and TRBJ2-3, with D hard to call. This CDR3 has 14 residues. V was cut by 5 bases and J by 6 bases, with 15 bases left in between. Germline values: CDR1 SGHTA, CDR2 FQGNSA.

The chain has TRBV5-1 and TRBJ2-1; TRBD2 aligns across 12 bases. Losses at the gene ends were 3 bases for V and 4 bases for J; bases not matched to a gene: 2. Germline loops: CDR1 SGHRS, CDR2 YFSETQ. The CDR3 runs to 15 residues. This CDR3 reads CASSSGLAGYNEQFF. The CDR3 DNA is TGCGCCAGCAGCTCTGGACTAGCGGGGTACAATGAGCAGTTCTTC.